These 32 T cell receptor beta chains share one sample of origin, sequenced in a study of T-cell memory formation after mild COVID-19. TCRdb analysed the 5' RACE reads with MiXCR anew, one entry per CDR3 protein. The sample consists of 150,000 to 200,000 distinct CDR3 sequences, 15% to 20% of them appearing once. What was sequenced was PBMCs or a T cell subset sorted from them (not recorded which). These receptors came from a man aged 18-30 years who had mild COVID-19 (a few samples of this study predate the infection). Cell type and time point are not known.

The gene calls are TRBV6-5 and TRBJ2-1; 7 bases map to TRBD1. The CDR3 totals 16 residues. Germline V CDR1 and CDR2: MNHEY, SVGAGI. V lost 4 bases, J lost 1 base, and 7 bases stayed unmatched. DNA of the CDR3: TGTGCCAGCAGTTTAATAGGGGGCGCGTCCTACAATGAGCAGTTCTTC. This encodes CASSLIGGASYNEQFF.

This rearrangement joins TRBV5-6 to TRBJ2-1, with 7 bases fitting TRBD1. V was clipped by 0 bases and J by 12 bases; unmatched bases: 9. This CDR3 has 14 residues. Germline CDR1 is SGHDT and CDR2 is YYEEEE. The CDR3 nucleotides are TGTGCCAGCAGCTTGGGACAGGGTCTTGTGGTGCAGTTCTTC. It yields the protein CASSLGQGLVVQFF.

This clonotype has just a few counts. The chain links TRBV12-3 or TRBV12-4 to TRBJ1-2; a possible D gene is TRBD1 (6 bases). This CDR3 has 14 amino acids. Trimming took off 3 bases at V and 6 bases at J, with 14 bases between the two ends. CDR3 loop: CASSFLGGADGYTF. DNA of the CDR3: TGTGCCAGCAGTTTTTTAGGGGGGGCAGATGGCTACACCTTC.

The chain employs TRBV4-2 and TRBJ1-2, with unresolved D. The germline CDR1 and CDR2 sequences are LGHNA and YNFKEQ. The CDR3 extends over 14 amino acids. V was cut by 4 bases and J by 7 bases, with 16 bases left in between. CDR3 coding DNA: TGTGCCAGCAGCCCCAAAACAGCCGGAGCTGGCTACACCTTC. Its protein product is CASSPKTAGAGYTF.

CDR3 sequence (DNA): TGTGCCAGCAGCCCGACAGGGCCTTCCTACAATGAGCAGTTCTTC. Translation: CASSPTGPSYNEQFF. This chain joins TRBV7-3 and TRBJ2-1, with 7 bases fitting TRBD1. The length of the CDR3 is 15 residues. J gave up 1 base and V 5 bases, and 5 bases lay outside the gene matches. The germline V gene has CDR1 SGHTA and CDR2 FQGTGA.

This clonotype was seen more than once but under ten times. The genes are TRBV28 and TRBJ1-5, with TRBD1 matching 7 bases. CDR3 size: 13 residues. The V gene end was trimmed by 6 bases and the J gene end by 4 bases; junction bases not matched to a gene: 3. CDR1 and CDR2 from the germline V gene are MDHEN and SYDVKM. The CDR3 DNA reads as TGTGCCAGCAGCAGGGACAGAAATCAGCCCCAGCATTTT. Its translation: CASSRDRNQPQHF.

This clonotype was seen more than once but under ten times. The chain has TRBV20-1 and TRBJ2-3; D might be TRBD1 (5 bases). This CDR3 comprises 14 residues. Germline V gene sequence: CDR1 DFQATT, CDR2 SNEGSKA (reference sequence). Trimming left V 5 bases short and J 0 bases short, with 12 bases between. CDR3 sequence reads: CSARQPTSTDTQYF. CDR3 nucleotides: TGCAGTGCTCGACAGCCAACTAGCACAGATACGCAGTATTTT.

J is TRBJ1-6 and V is TRBV6-6, with D possibly TRBD1 on 5 matching bases. CDR1 and CDR2 (germline): MNHNY, SVGAGI (reference sequence). V dropped 4 bases and J dropped 5 bases, with 9 bases sitting between them. CDR3 length equals 14 residues. The CDR3 spells CASSSTGNNSPLHF. In DNA form, the CDR3 reads TGTGCCAGCAGTTCTACAGGAAATAATTCACCCCTCCACTTT.

This chain's CDR3 is CASGRESVRQETQYF. The CDR3 region has the DNA TGTGCCAGCGGGCGGGAGTCGGTCAGGCAAGAGACCCAGTACTTC. The J gene is TRBJ2-5, the V gene TRBV2; 7 positions agree with TRBD2. J was trimmed by 2 bases and V by 8 bases; bases with no gene match: 11. The CDR3 length is 15 residues. The germline V gene has CDR1 SNHLY and CDR2 FYNNEI.

V is TRBV7-2 and J is TRBJ2-3, with TRBD2 identical over 9 bases. The CDR3 runs to 15 residues. With 6 bases clipped from V and 2 bases from J, the junction kept 6 bases outside the gene matches. CDR1 is SGHTA and CDR2 is FQGNSA in the germline V gene. The CDR3 bases are TGTGCCAGCAGGAGCGGGGGGCCACTCACAGATACGCAGTATTTT. This encodes CASRSGGPLTDTQYF.

This clonotype occurred a few times. J is TRBJ2-5 and V is TRBV25-1; no clear D gene. This CDR3 contains 11 residues. Germline V gene lookup returns CDR1 MGHDK and CDR2 SYGVNS. Trimming cost V 6 bases and J 5 bases, with 7 bases left between them. CDR3: CASRVSETQYF. The CDR3 DNA sequence: TGTGCCAGCAGGGTGTCTGAGACCCAGTACTTC. The complete variable domain, with remaining parts taken from reference TRBV25-1 and TRBJ2-5, reads EADIYQTPRYLVIGTGKKITLECSQTMGHDKMYWYQQDPGMELHLIHYSYGVNSTEKGDLSSESTVSRIRTEHFPLTLESARPSHTSQYLCASRVSETQYFGPGTRLLVL.

This clonotype was detected a few times. The chain combines TRBV24-1 with TRBJ1-3; 8 bases agree with TRBD1. V lost 4 bases and J lost 0; bases outside the gene matches: 7. CDR1 is KGHDR and CDR2 is SFDVKD in the germline V gene. The CDR3 runs 17 residues. The CDR3 DNA is TGTGCCACCAGTGACACAGGACAGGGAAACTCTGGAAACACCATATATTTT. This translates into CATSDTGQGNSGNTIYF.

The chain is built from TRBV7-2 and TRBJ2-6; D not certain. The CDR3 loop spans 13 amino acids. Deletions cut 8 bases from V and 2 bases from J, with 7 bases between. Germline V gene sequence: CDR1 SGHTA, CDR2 FQGNSA. The CDR3 nucleotides are TGTGCCAGCGCTTACGCTGGGGCCAACGTCCTGACTTTC. It yields the protein CASAYAGANVLTF.

The J gene is TRBJ1-2, the V gene TRBV5-1; no clear D. CDR1 is SGHRS and CDR2 is YFSETQ in the germline V gene. V lost 0 bases and J lost 2, with 8 bases in between. There are 14 residues in the CDR3. This CDR3 is CASSLDPGNYGYTF. In DNA form, the CDR3 reads TGCGCCAGCAGCTTGGACCCTGGAAACTATGGCTACACCTTC.

A single count supports this clonotype. This sequence joins TRBV7-8 and TRBJ2-1; 9 bases match TRBD1. Germline lookup yields CDR1 SGHVS and CDR2 FQNEAQ. The junction had 7 bases not matched to a gene; V was cut back by 5 bases and J by 5 bases. The CDR3 totals 15 residues. The CDR3 bases are TGTGCCAGCAGCAACCCGGGACAGGGCAACAATGAGCAGTTCTTC. The encoded protein is CASSNPGQGNNEQFF.

In its sample, this clonotype was seen a few times. The gene calls are TRBV21-1 and TRBJ1-1; the table calls TRBD1, which could not be checked here. TRBV21-1 has pseudogene status. The CDR3 covers 12 residues. CDR3: CASSTRDTEAFF. The CDR3 DNA reads as TGTGCCAGCAGTACCAGGGACACTGAAGCTTTCTTT.

This chain links TRBV18 with TRBJ2-5, with unresolved D. This CDR3 spans 14 amino acids. The germline CDR1 and CDR2 sequences are KGHSH and LQKENI. V gave up 2 bases and J gave up 2 bases, with 9 bases separating them. The CDR3 sequence: CASSPWTRQETQYF. In DNA, the CDR3 is TGTGCCAGCTCACCATGGACCAGACAAGAGACCCAGTACTTC.

This clonotype turned up a few times. The junction differs from germline at one of its ends, possibly a read error. The chain uses TRBV24-1 and TRBJ1-6; no clear D gene. The germline V gene has CDR1 KGHDR and CDR2 SFDVKD. The CDR3 sequence is 14 residues long. DNA for the CDR3: TGTGCCACCAGCGATTACCCGGCCGGATCACCCCTCCACTTT. Residues: CATSDYPAGSPLHF.

This clonotype was recorded a few times. The chain has TRBV4-1 and TRBJ2-1; weak D call: TRBD2 (5 bases). CDR1 and CDR2 from the germline V gene are MGHRA and YSYEKL. This CDR3 has 14 amino acids. The V end was cut by 6 bases, the J end by 9 bases, with 18 bases between. CDR3 in amino acids: CASSPRGLTGEQFF. CDR3 DNA: TGCGCCAGCAGTCCAAGAGGACTTACCGGTGAGCAGTTCTTC.

This clonotype was counted a few times. The rearrangement uses TRBV12-3 or TRBV12-4 and TRBJ1-1, with D hard to call. The CDR3 length is 15 residues. With 7 bases removed from V and 5 bases from J, the gap between germline ends came to 20 bases. The CDR3: CASKLDGGFWTEAFF. CDR3 nucleotides: TGTGCCAGCAAATTGGACGGAGGCTTTTGGACTGAAGCTTTCTTT.

The V and J genes are TRBV6-5 and TRBJ2-5, with D tentatively TRBD2 (5 bases). This CDR3 contains 14 residues. Trimming removed 7 bases from V and 5 bases from J, with 17 bases in between. Looked up from germline, CDR1 is MNHEY and CDR2 is SVGAGI. The CDR3 is CASTKRPGSETQYF. The CDR3 DNA is TGTGCCAGCACCAAGCGGCCGGGGAGCGAGACCCAGTACTTC.

This chain uses TRBV10-3 with TRBJ2-7; 9 bases align to TRBD1. This CDR3 has 14 residues. V was clipped by 7 bases and J by 3 bases; unmatched bases: 7. Germline lookup yields CDR1 ENHRY and CDR2 SYGVKD. CDR3: CAITSGTGIYEQYF. In nucleotides, the CDR3 is TGTGCCATCACCTCCGGGACAGGGATCTACGAGCAGTACTTC.

This clonotype occurred a few times. This chain uses TRBV3-1 with TRBJ2-7; TRBD1 aligns across 10 bases. The CDR3 length is 16 residues. V lost 3 bases to trimming and J lost 1 base; unmatched junction nucleotides: 6. The germline gives CDR1 LGHDT, CDR2 YNNKEL (reference sequence). In DNA form, the CDR3 reads TGTGCCAGCAGCCAGCCGGGACAGGGGATGTCCTACGAGCAGTACTTC. Its protein is CASSQPGQGMSYEQYF.

This clonotype was detected only a few times. Here the CDR3 reads CASSLQGEATEAFF. For the CDR3, the DNA is TGTGCCAGCAGCTTACAGGGTGAGGCCACTGAAGCTTTCTTT. V is TRBV7-9 and J is TRBJ1-1; D may be TRBD1 (5 bases). V shed 2 bases and J shed 4 bases, with 11 bases lying between them. This CDR3 spans 14 amino acids. Germline CDR1 is SEHNR and CDR2 is FQNEAQ (reference sequence). The variable domain in full, with the rest retrieved from reference TRBV7-9 and TRBJ1-1, is DTGVSQNPRHKITKRGQNVTFRCDPISEHNRLYWYRQTLGQGPEFLTYFQNEAQLEKSRLLSDRFSAERPKGSFSTLEIQRTEQGDSAMYLCASSLQGEATEAFFGQGTRLTVV.

This clonotype was observed a few times. CDR3 sequence (DNA): TGTGCCAGCAGCTGGACGGAAGACTACGAGCAGTACGTC. The encoded protein is CASSWTEDYEQYV. The V and J genes are TRBV11-1 and TRBJ2-7; no firm D call. The germline V and J ends were trimmed by 4 bases and 3 bases, with 10 bases remaining between them. The CDR3 loop spans 13 amino acids. Germline CDR1 is SGHAT and CDR2 is FQDESV (reference sequence).

The gene calls are TRBV24-1 and TRBJ2-3; D not certain. Trimming left V 3 bases short and J 6 bases short, with 9 bases between. This CDR3 spans 13 amino acids. Germline V gene data show CDR1 as KGHDR and CDR2 as SFDVKD. CDR3 DNA: TGTGCCACCAGTGATACCCAGTGGGATACGCAGTATTTT. Its protein is CATSDTQWDTQYF.

This clonotype was found a few times. The chain uses TRBV4-3 and TRBJ1-6; 7 bases match TRBD1. This CDR3 has 16 residues. J lost 6 bases, V lost 1 base, and 6 bases had no gene match. Germline V gene data show CDR1 as LGHNA and CDR2 as YSLEER. CDR3 sequence reads: CASSQGGGTVNSPLHF. The CDR3 DNA is TGCGCCAGCAGCCAAGGTGGGGGGACAGTTAATTCACCCCTCCACTTT.

This clonotype was found a few times. The rearrangement links TRBV5-1 to TRBJ1-4; 7 positions match TRBD1. The CDR3 totals 15 residues. Germline assignment: CDR1 SGHRS and CDR2 YFSETQ. V shed 1 base, J shed 8 bases, and the junction held 8 bases outside the gene matches. The CDR3 loop is CASSLTGTASEKLFF. The CDR3 DNA reads TGCGCCAGCAGCTTGACCGGGACAGCAAGCGAAAAACTGTTTTTT.

V is TRBV20-1 and J is TRBJ2-4, with TRBD2 identical over 9 bases. The CDR3 spans 13 residues. The germline gives CDR1 DFQATT, CDR2 SNEGSKA (reference sequence). J gave up 5 bases and V 5 bases, and 4 bases lay outside the gene matches. In nucleotides, the CDR3 is TGCAGTGCTTTCGGGACTAGCCAAAACATTCAGTACTTC. It yields the protein CSAFGTSQNIQYF.

This clonotype was observed a few times. The chain couples TRBV12-3 or TRBV12-4 to TRBJ2-3; the match to TRBD2 covers 7 bases. V was clipped by 5 bases and J by 0 bases; unmatched bases: 5. The CDR3 contains 15 residues. The CDR3 region is CASSVSGSSTDTQYF. CDR3 nucleotides: TGTGCCAGCAGTGTTAGCGGGTCTAGCACAGATACGCAGTATTTT.

Only a few counts were recorded for this clonotype. This sequence joins TRBV5-1 and TRBJ2-2; no clear D gene. Trimming pared 0 bases from V and 7 bases from J, leaving 7 bases between. CDR3 length: 13 residues. The germline CDR1 and CDR2 sequences are SGHRS and YFSETQ. The CDR3 DNA reads as TGCGCCAGCAGCTTGGAGGTTCACGGGGAGCTGTTTTTT. Its translation: CASSLEVHGELFF. Filled out from reference TRBV5-1 and TRBJ2-2, the complete variable domain reads KAGVTQTPRYLIKTRGQQVTLSCSPISGHRSVSWYQQTPGQGLQFLFEYFSETQRNKGNFPGRFSGRQFSNSRSEMNVSTLELGDSALYLCASSLEVHGELFFGEGSRLTVL.

The chain carries TRBV20-1 and TRBJ1-1, with TRBD1 as a possible D gene (5 bases). Germline V gives CDR1 DFQATT, CDR2 SNEGSKA (reference sequence). CDR3 length: 12 residues. The V gene lost 3 bases and the J gene lost 11 bases, with 16 bases spanning the gap. The DNA of the CDR3 is TGCAGTGCTAGGGGACCTGTACATAACGCTTTCTTT. The encoded protein is CSARGPVHNAFF.